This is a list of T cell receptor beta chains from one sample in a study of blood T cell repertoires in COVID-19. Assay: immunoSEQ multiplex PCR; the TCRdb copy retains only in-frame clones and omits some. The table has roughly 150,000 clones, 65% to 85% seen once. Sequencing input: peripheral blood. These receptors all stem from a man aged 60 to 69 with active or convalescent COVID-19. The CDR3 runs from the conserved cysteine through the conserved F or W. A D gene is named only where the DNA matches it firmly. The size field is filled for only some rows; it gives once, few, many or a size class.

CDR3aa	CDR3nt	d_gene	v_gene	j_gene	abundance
CASSTARGEQYF	TGTGCCAGCAGTACCGCTCGGGGAGAGCAGTACTTC	NA	TRBV12-3/TRBV12-4	TRBJ2-7	NA
CASTILGTSQETQYF	TGTGCCAGCACCATACTCGGGACTAGCCAAGAGACCCAGTACTTC	TRBD2	TRBV2	TRBJ2-5	NA
CASRRQGAWNSPLHF	TGTGCCAGCAGACGACAGGGGGCTTGGAATTCACCCCTCCACTTT	TRBD1	TRBV28	TRBJ1-6	NA
CASSLRDTGELFF	TGTGCCAGCAGTCTCAGGGACACCGGGGAGCTGTTTTTT	NA	TRBV2	TRBJ2-2	NA
CASRSGLAGNEQYF	TGTGCCAGCAGATCGGGACTAGCGGGAAACGAGCAGTACTTC	TRBD2	TRBV6-6	TRBJ2-7	NA
CASSPEPGQPYGYTF	TGTGCCAGCAGCCCCGAACCTGGACAGCCCTATGGCTACACCTTC	NA	TRBV5-5	TRBJ1-2	NA
CASSSRTSGASYEQYF	TGTGCCAGCAGCTCACGGACTAGCGGGGCCTCCTACGAGCAGTACTTC	TRBD2	TRBV11-1	TRBJ2-7	NA
CASSSRQGNYGYTF	TGTGCCAGCAGTTCCCGACAGGGAAACTATGGCTACACCTTC	TRBD1	TRBV2	TRBJ1-2	NA
CASSKDGVAKNIQYF	TGTGCCAGCAGCAAAGACGGGGTAGCCAAAAACATTCAGTACTTC	NA	TRBV21-1	TRBJ2-4	NA
CASSGGGGTSEEQFF	TGTGCCAGCAGCGGAGGGGGTGGCACCTCAGAAGAGCAGTTCTTC	NA	TRBV9	TRBJ2-1	NA
CASSLLQGKETQYF	TGTGCCAGCAGCTTATTACAGGGGAAAGAGACCCAGTACTTC	TRBD1	TRBV7-9	TRBJ2-5	NA
CASSYSTDTEAFF	TGTGCCAGCAGTTACTCGACAGACACTGAAGCTTTCTTT	NA	TRBV6-2/TRBV6-3	TRBJ1-1	NA
CASGSGEGNYGYTF	TGTGCCAGTGGTTCAGGGGAAGGAAACTATGGCTACACCTTC	NA	TRBV19	TRBJ1-2	NA
CASSENWRDATNEKLFF	TGTGCCAGCAGTGAAAATTGGAGGGACGCAACTAATGAAAAACTGTTTTTT	NA	TRBV2	TRBJ1-4	once
CASSFTAGPGLNQEQFF	TGTGCCAGCAGCTTTACGGCGGGCCCTGGGCTCAATCAGGAGCAGTTCTTC	NA	TRBV7-9	TRBJ2-1	NA
CASSGGTGGGEQYF	TGCGCCAGCAGCGGAGGGACAGGGGGAGGCGAGCAGTACTTC	TRBD1	TRBV5-1	TRBJ2-7	NA
CASSQEGLYRAGEQYF	TGTGCCAGCAGCCAAGAGGGTTTGTACAGGGCTGGGGAGCAGTACTTC	NA	TRBV3-1/TRBV3-2	TRBJ2-7	NA
CASSPPIGVEKLFF	TGTGCCAGCTCACCACCCATCGGGGTTGAAAAACTGTTTTTT	NA	TRBV18	TRBJ1-4	NA
CASSSMTGGTEAFF	TGTGCCAGCAGCTCAATGACAGGGGGGACTGAAGCTTTCTTT	TRBD1	TRBV7-9	TRBJ1-1	few
CASSSTGGNQPQHF	TGTGCCAGCAGCTCTACAGGGGGCAATCAGCCCCAGCATTTT	TRBD1	TRBV14	TRBJ1-5	NA
CASSIRPLAGTTGELFF	TGTGCCAGTAGTATAAGACCGCTAGCGGGAACAACCGGGGAGCTGTTTTTT	TRBD2	TRBV19	TRBJ2-2	NA
CASSIVRAGGSTGGNQPQHF	TGTGCCAGTAGTATAGTAAGGGCAGGTGGAAGCACAGGGGGCAATCAGCCCCAGCATTTT	TRBD1	TRBV19	TRBJ1-5	NA
CASSQADSLETQYF	TGTGCCAGCAGCCAAGCCGACAGCCTTGAGACCCAGTACTTC	NA	TRBV14	TRBJ2-5	NA
CASSFTTGPATDTQYF	TGTGCCAGCAGCTTCACAACAGGACCGGCCACAGATACGCAGTATTTT	NA	TRBV7-8	TRBJ2-3	NA
CASSTPGLAAFANTGELFF	TGTGCCAGTAGTACTCCGGGACTAGCGGCGTTCGCGAACACCGGGGAGCTGTTTTTT	TRBD2	TRBV19	TRBJ2-2	NA
CASGGGGGGPYEQYF	TGCGCCAGCGGCGGAGGCGGCGGGGGGCCCTACGAGCAGTACTTC	TRBD2	TRBV5-1	TRBJ2-7	once
CASSLVRDNPTYEQYF	TGTGCCAGCAGCTTAGTCCGGGACAACCCCACCTACGAGCAGTACTTC	NA	TRBV7-6	TRBJ2-7	NA
CASSPPQGGQGNEQFF	TGTGCCAGCTCACCACCTCAAGGGGGACAGGGCAATGAGCAGTTCTTC	TRBD1	TRBV18	TRBJ2-1	NA
CASSLDRGPGTQYF	TGTGCCAGCAGCTTAGACAGGGGGCCAGGTACGCAGTATTTT	TRBD1	TRBV7-2	TRBJ2-3	NA
CASRTSGIDTQYF	TGCGCCAGCAGGACTAGCGGGATAGATACGCAGTATTTT	TRBD2	TRBV10-1	TRBJ2-3	NA
CASNRQYSNQPQHF	TGTGCCAGTAACCGACAGTATAGCAATCAGCCCCAGCATTTT	NA	TRBV19	TRBJ1-5	NA
CASAAGKNQPQHF	TGTGCTAGTGCGGCGGGGAAGAATCAGCCCCAGCATTTT	NA	TRBV12-5	TRBJ1-5	NA
CASRREHYEQYF	TGTGCCAGCAGGAGGGAGCACTACGAGCAGTACTTC	NA	TRBV2	TRBJ2-7	NA
CASSPWEVSSYEQYF	TGTGCCAGCAGCCCGTGGGAGGTTAGCTCCTACGAGCAGTACTTC	NA	TRBV5-4	TRBJ2-7	NA
CASSLPVDRRNEKLFF	TGTGCCAGCAGCTTACCGGTCGACAGGCGGAATGAAAAACTGTTTTTT	NA	TRBV7-2	TRBJ1-4	few
CASSLGRDRVTAFF	TGTGCCAGCAGCTTAGGCCGGGACAGGGTAACGGCTTTCTTT	TRBD1	TRBV7-8	TRBJ1-1	once
CASSPRQGGTNEKLFF	TGTGCCAGCAGTCCCCGACAGGGGGGAACTAATGAAAAACTGTTTTTT	TRBD1	TRBV27	TRBJ1-4	once
CASSYRQSAQNYGYTF	TGTGCCAGCAGTTACCGCCAGTCCGCTCAGAACTATGGCTACACCTTC	NA	TRBV6-5	TRBJ1-2	few
CASSPKGRASNGYF	TGTGCCAGCAGTCCTAAGGGGAGGGCCTCAAACGGGTATTTT	TRBD2	TRBV6-8	TRBJ2-3	NA
CASSRQGYNSGNTIYF	TGTGCCAGCAGTCGACAGGGGTACAACTCTGGAAACACCATATATTTT	TRBD1	TRBV5-6	TRBJ1-3	NA
CASSPQGFHEQYF	TGTGCCAGCAGCCCTCAGGGTTTCCACGAGCAGTACTTC	NA	TRBV6-1	TRBJ2-7	NA
CASSLGLAGGPSYNEQFF	TGTGCCAGCAGCCTGGGACTAGCGGGAGGGCCCTCCTACAATGAGCAGTTCTTC	TRBD2	TRBV2	TRBJ2-1	NA
CASSMGQGANYGYTF	TGTGCCAGCAGCATGGGACAGGGTGCCAACTATGGCTACACCTTC	TRBD1	TRBV7-9	TRBJ1-2	NA
CASQKYRGNQPQHF	TGTGCCAGCCAAAAATACCGGGGCAATCAGCCCCAGCATTTT	NA	TRBV28	TRBJ1-5	NA
CASSEGLGRRDDYTF	TGTGCCAGCAGTGAAGGGTTGGGACGGAGGGATGATTACACCTTC	NA	TRBV6-1	TRBJ1-2	few
CASSPGTGVSSGGPYEQFF	TGTGCCAGCAGCCCCGGGACAGGGGTGTCCAGCGGAGGTCCCTATGAGCAGTTCTTC	TRBD1	TRBV14	TRBJ2-1	once
CASSLGGGWDYEQYF	TGTGCCAGCAGCTTAGGTGGAGGATGGGACTACGAGCAGTACTTC	NA	TRBV11-2	TRBJ2-7	NA
CASSHGAGTGDGYTF	TGTGCCAGCAGCCATGGGGCAGGGACAGGGGATGGCTACACCTTC	TRBD1	TRBV3-1/TRBV3-2	TRBJ1-2	few
CASSSGPIRQPQHF	TGTGCCAGCAGCTCAGGCCCCATAAGGCAGCCCCAGCATTTT	NA	TRBV3-1/TRBV3-2	TRBJ1-5	NA
CAISEKMISSYNSPLHF	TGTGCCATCAGTGAGAAAATGATCAGCTCCTATAATTCACCCCTCCACTTT	NA	TRBV10-3	TRBJ1-6	once
CATSKRRQNTEAFF	TGTGCCACCTCAAAGAGGCGTCAGAACACTGAAGCTTTCTTT	NA	TRBV6-5	TRBJ1-1	NA
CASSPGTGGNSPLHF	TGCGCCAGCAGCCCAGGGACAGGGGGCAACTCACCCCTCCACTTT	TRBD1	TRBV5-1	TRBJ1-6	NA
CASSTSEDQPQHF	TGTGCCAGCTCAACGTCAGAGGATCAGCCCCAGCATTTT	NA	TRBV18	TRBJ1-5	once
CASSQDLRGSGYTF	TGTGCCAGCAGCCAAGATCTGAGGGGGTCCGGCTACACCTTC	NA	TRBV14	TRBJ1-2	once
CSAESGQPQHF	TGCAGTGCTGAGTCTGGTCAGCCCCAGCATTTT	NA	TRBV20-1	TRBJ1-5	NA
CASRTGNQPQHF	TGTGCCAGCAGAACAGGAAATCAGCCCCAGCATTTT	NA	TRBV28	TRBJ1-5	few
CASSDLGTGVETQYF	TGTGCCAGCAGTGATCTCGGGACAGGGGTGGAGACCCAGTACTTC	TRBD1	TRBV6-1	TRBJ2-5	NA
CSVMRETQYF	TGCAGCGTTATGAGGGAGACCCAGTACTTC	NA	TRBV29-1	TRBJ2-5	NA
CASSFPDRGKNTEAFF	TGTGCCAGCAGCTTTCCGGACAGGGGGAAGAACACTGAAGCTTTCTTT	TRBD1	TRBV7-9	TRBJ1-1	once
CASSLRPSGRADTGELFF	TGTGCCAGCAGCTTACGGCCTAGCGGGAGGGCCGACACCGGGGAGCTGTTTTTT	TRBD2	TRBV7-9	TRBJ2-2	few